These 20 T cell receptor beta chains were all obtained from the same sample, sequenced in a study of blood T cell repertoires in COVID-19. Some clones are missing from TCRdb's copy, which holds only in-frame ones; the method was immunoSEQ multiplex PCR. The sample has 150,000 to 200,000 clones; around two thirds are singletons. Sequences were obtained from peripheral blood. The receptors shown here come from an elderly woman with acute or convalescent COVID-19.

The sample holds one count of this clone. V gene TRBV4-2 combines with J gene TRBJ2-1, with D possibly TRBD2 on 6 matching bases. The germline V gene encodes CDR1 LGHNA and CDR2 YNFKEQ. The ends were cut back, 4 bases at V and 7 bases at J, with 11 bases in the middle. This CDR3 has 13 amino acids. The CDR3 nucleotides are TGTGCCAGCAGCCCAGGGACTCTTAATGAGCAGTTCTTC. Amino acids: CASSPGTLNEQFF.

CDR3 sequence: CASSFYGGNPLSGNTIYF. CDR3 nucleotide sequence: TGTGCCAGCAGTTTCTACGGCGGAAACCCCCTCTCTGGAAACACCATATATTTT. The chain employs TRBV28 and TRBJ1-3; no definite D call. Trimming pared 3 bases from V and 0 bases from J, leaving 18 bases between. The CDR3 length is 18 residues. The germline CDR1 and CDR2 sequences are MDHEN and SYDVKM.

The chain employs TRBV5-1 and TRBJ2-1, with TRBD2 identical over 10 bases. Germline CDR1 is SGHRS and CDR2 is YFSETQ. With 6 bases clipped from V and 6 bases from J, the junction kept 9 bases outside the gene matches. The CDR3 extends over 15 amino acids. CDR3 in DNA: TGCGCCAGCAACCTAGCGGGAGTGGTTGGCAATGAGCAGTTCTTC. This translates into CASNLAGVVGNEQFF.

The V and J genes are TRBV6-1 and TRBJ1-1, with 7 positions matching TRBD1. J gave up 1 base and V 2 bases, and 13 bases lay outside the gene matches. The CDR3 is 18 residues long. Germline loops: CDR1 MNHNS, CDR2 SASEGT. The CDR3, as DNA: TGTGCCAGCAGTGAATTTTTGACAGGGATCGGGTCGAACACTGAAGCTTTCTTT. This codes for CASSEFLTGIGSNTEAFF.

Concerning this clone itself: This CDR3 is also generated by other DNA sequences in the sample. As DNA, the CDR3 is TGCGCCAGCAGCTTGACGGGGGAGGGGTACGAGCAGTACTTC. Translation gives CASSLTGEGYEQYF. The chain employs TRBV5-1 and TRBJ2-7; 7 bases are shared with TRBD2. The J segment lost 4 bases and the V segment lost 1 base, leaving 5 bases of the junction unmatched. There are 14 residues in the CDR3. Germline CDR1 SGHRS, CDR2 YFSETQ.

This chain links TRBV28 with TRBJ2-2; TRBD2 might be the D (6 bases). This CDR3 has 14 residues. CDR1 and CDR2 from the germline V gene are MDHEN and SYDVKM. V was clipped by 7 bases and J by 7 bases, with 16 bases between them. This CDR3 is CASKEAGPVGELFF. DNA for the CDR3: TGTGCCAGCAAGGAGGCGGGACCTGTCGGGGAGCTGTTTTTT.

This chain uses TRBV19 with TRBJ2-5; a weak D match, TRBD1 (8 bases). In germline, CDR1 is LNHDA, CDR2 SQIVND (reference sequence). Trimming shortened V by 6 bases and J by 5 bases, and 19 bases separated the two germline ends. The CDR3 length is 15 residues. The CDR3 spells CASSPWGGQAETQYF. The CDR3 DNA reads TGTGCCAGTAGCCCCTGGGGGGGACAGGCGGAGACCCAGTACTTC.

This clone was seen only a few times. The chain links TRBV2 to TRBJ1-5; no firm D call. The CDR3 has 15 residues. Per the germline V gene, CDR1 is SNHLY and CDR2 is FYNNEI. V lost 4 bases and J 4 bases, leaving 14 bases between the germline ends. The CDR3 here is CASSGINLPNQPQHF. The CDR3 region has the DNA TGTGCCAGCAGTGGAATTAACTTACCGAATCAGCCCCAGCATTTT.

This clone was seen more than once but under ten times. J is TRBJ1-6 and V is TRBV9, with 11 bases identical to TRBD1. The V gene end was trimmed by 3 bases and the J gene end by 8 bases; junction bases not matched to a gene: 4. CDR1 and CDR2 from the germline V gene are SGDLS and YYNGEE. This CDR3 spans 15 amino acids. DNA for the CDR3: TGTGCCAGCAGCGCACCGGGACAGGGGGATTCACCCCTCCACTTT. It codes for CASSAPGQGDSPLHF.

This rearrangement joins TRBV7-2 to TRBJ1-1; 7 bases map to TRBD1. The CDR3 totals 15 residues. The J segment lost 5 bases and the V segment lost 2 bases, leaving 8 bases of the junction unmatched. CDR1 is SGHTA, CDR2 FQGNSA, per germline. The DNA of the CDR3 is TGTGCCAGCAGCTTATGGGCAGGGGGGAATACTGAAGCTTTCTTT. This codes for CASSLWAGGNTEAFF. The whole variable domain, filled in from reference TRBV7-2 and TRBJ1-1, reads GAGVSQSPSNKVTEKGKDVELRCDPISGHTALYWYRQSLGQGLEFLIYFQGNSAPDKSGLPSDRFSAERTGGSVSTLTIQRTQQEDSAVYLCASSLWAGGNTEAFFGQGTRLTVV.

This clone was detected only a few times. The gene calls are TRBV4-1 and TRBJ1-4, with TRBD1 identical over 7 bases. From germline, CDR1 is MGHRA and CDR2 YSYEKL. Trimming cost V 2 bases and J 3 bases; bases outside gene matches: 6. The CDR3 runs 16 residues. The CDR3: CASSQPYRGSNEKLFF. Written as DNA, the CDR3 is TGCGCCAGCAGCCAACCCTACAGGGGTTCTAATGAAAAACTGTTTTTT.

J is TRBJ1-5 and V is TRBV6-1; D is perhaps TRBD1 (5 bases). This CDR3 is 13 amino acids long. Germline CDR1 MNHNS, CDR2 SASEGT. V shed 3 bases and J shed 7 bases, with 10 bases lying between them. The CDR3 reads CASSDQGGQPQHF. CDR3 nucleotides: TGTGCCAGCAGTGACCAGGGTGGGCAGCCCCAGCATTTT.

This clone has more than one count but fewer than ten. The J gene is TRBJ2-7, the V gene TRBV18, with D maybe TRBD1 (8 bases). This CDR3 has 14 amino acids. V was clipped by 1 base and J by 5 bases, with 12 bases between them. Germline V lookup: CDR1 KGHSH, CDR2 LQKENI. The CDR3: CASSPRQGRDEQYF. CDR3 nucleotide sequence: TGTGCCAGCTCACCACGACAGGGGAGGGACGAGCAGTACTTC.

In its sample, this clone was seen a few times. The CDR3 spells CASSYSWGRDNSPLHF. Here the CDR3 DNA reads TGTGCCAGCAGTTACTCGTGGGGGCGCGATAATTCACCCCTCCACTTT. The V call is TRBV6-5, the J call TRBJ1-6, with D possibly TRBD1 on 6 matching bases. This CDR3 contains 16 residues. The V and J ends lost 0 bases and 5 bases respectively, with 11 bases between them. Per the germline V gene, CDR1 is MNHEY and CDR2 is SVGAGI.

The J gene is TRBJ2-3, the V gene TRBV3-1 (or the pseudogene TRBV3-2); 7 bases are shared with TRBD2. Germline lookup yields CDR1 LGHDT and CDR2 YNNKEL (reference sequence). The J segment lost 2 bases and the V segment lost 3 bases, leaving 2 bases of the junction unmatched. CDR3 length: 14 residues. The CDR3 region is CASSQGGDTDTQYF. Written as DNA, the CDR3 is TGTGCCAGCAGCCAGGGGGGGGACACAGATACGCAGTATTTT.

This sequence joins TRBV27 and TRBJ1-2; TRBD1 matches at 8 bases. CDR3 size: 14 residues. Germline V gene sequence: CDR1 MNHEY, CDR2 SMNVEV (reference sequence). The V gene end was trimmed by 3 bases and the J gene end by 8 bases; junction bases not matched to a gene: 8. Written as DNA, the CDR3 is TGTGCCAGCAGTTTTCGGGACAGGCGACGCGGCTACACCTTC. Translation: CASSFRDRRRGYTF.

The chain links TRBV2 to TRBJ1-4; TRBD1 might be the D (6 bases). Per the germline V gene, CDR1 is SNHLY and CDR2 is FYNNEI. The CDR3 contains 15 residues. The V and J ends lost 4 bases and 8 bases respectively, with 17 bases between them. For the CDR3, the DNA is TGTGCCAGCAGTGTAAATGGGCAGGGGAACGAAAAACTGTTTTTT. Translating gives CASSVNGQGNEKLFF.

The V call is TRBV27, the J call TRBJ2-1, with 9 bases lining up with TRBD1. V trimming: 3 bases; J trimming: 4 bases; junction bases outside the gene matches: 4. CDR1 and CDR2 (germline): MNHEY, SMNVEV (reference sequence). This CDR3 contains 15 residues. The DNA of the CDR3 is TGTGCCAGCAGTTTTGTGGGACAGGGATACAATGAGCAGTTCTTC. Amino acid sequence: CASSFVGQGYNEQFF.

The chain is built from TRBV28 and TRBJ1-1; possibly TRBD1 for D (5 bases). V lost 7 bases and J 4 bases, leaving 10 bases between the germline ends. CDR3 length: 12 amino acids. Germline V CDR1 and CDR2: MDHEN, SYDVKM. DNA for the CDR3: TGTGCCAGCACCGTGACAGCCACTGAAGCTTTCTTT. Protein: CASTVTATEAFF.

The rearrangement links TRBV28 to TRBJ1-6, with TRBD1 matching 7 bases. The V segment lost 3 bases and the J segment 9 bases; nucleotides outside the gene matches: 5. Germline CDR1 reads MDHEN; CDR2 reads SYDVKM. The length of the CDR3 is 14 residues. CDR3 nucleotide sequence: TGTGCCAGCAGTTTGGGACAGAGAAGTTCACCCCTCCACTTT. Its translation: CASSLGQRSSPLHF. Full variable domain (outside the CDR3, taken from reference TRBV28 and TRBJ1-6): DVKVTQSSRYLVKRTGEKVFLECVQDMDHENMFWYRQDPGLGLRLIYFSYDVKMKEKGDIPEGYSVSREKKERFSLILESASTNQTSMYLCASSLGQRSSPLHFGNGTRLTVT.